This TCR beta chain was captured by sequencing in a study of shared clonotypes between healthy human individuals. Across several immunoSEQ plates, the genomic DNA of each subset was split evenly. Using immunoSEQ multiplex PCR, the repertoire was profiled, and TCRdb retains in-frame clones only, with some absent. The sample consists of about 1.9 million clones, approximately 92% of them appearing once. From germline, CDR1 is LNHDA and CDR2 SQIVND (reference sequence). CDR3 size: 14 residues. Trimming stripped 9 bases from V and 1 base from J, with 13 bases between. In the case of this clone: No antigen is known for it.

Study-wide findings and caveats: Generation probabilities of non-shared clonotypes were lower (relative to those shared by all four donors). Generally, estimated richness proved larger in naive subsets than it did in memory subsets.

CD45RO-negative cells were positively selected for CCR7, leaving out terminally differentiated effector memory CD45RA+ cells. V is TRBV19 and J is TRBJ2-1; weak D call: TRBD2 (6 bases). The specimen was naive CD8+ T cells from PBMCs. The clonotype comes from a man between 18 and 29 years old in good health. Some clones in this sample may be carry-over from other donors' samples. This CDR3 is CASSFAGSYNEQFF. CDR3 DNA: TGTGCCAGCTCTTTCGCGGGGTCCTACAATGAGCAGTTCTTC.